This entry describes one TCR beta chain. It has no known antigen specificity. Within one base of it there is no much larger clone, and no base qualities were kept. At diagnosis, tumor, uninvolved tumor-adjacent lung and peripheral blood were collected and then preserved as a mix of FFPE and fresh-frozen material. Blood samples were analyzed as peripheral blood mononuclear cells for TCR repertoire profiling. The immunoSEQ Assay was used to sequence TCR beta CDR3 regions from DNA. The study's own analysis went as follows. To compute T cell density, TCR beta template counts were normalized to usable DNA, which was estimated by amplifying housekeeping genes. Richness was estimated using the preseqR package, with extrapolation to 400,000 templates for PBMC samples and to 120,000 templates for tissue samples. Clonality was calculated as one minus Pielou's evenness. Tissue-enriched TCRs were identified through differential abundance testing performed on productive amino-acid clonotypes, with a minimum total count of 5 and an alpha of 0.1. The Jaccard Index and the Morisita Overlap Index were used to measure how much the repertoires overlapped between compartments. GLIPH clustered TCR beta CDR3s with public tetramer-defined viral CDR3s; viral motifs required at least three viral sequences plus V-gene enrichment. In its TCRdb copy, this immuneACCESS table keeps in-frame sequences only and misses some clones. Where compared with another copy, unresolved V genes explain less than half of these, and the others have no known cause. D and trimming were read from the DNA, whereas the V and J calls and clone size are those reported in that table. This sample comprises around 80,000 clones, roughly 75% of them detected only once. The ten top clones hold 15% to 20% of the sample.

This entry comes from a study of T cells in localized non-small cell lung cancer (TCRdb year 2020). Study-wide context: The study analyzed T cell repertoires of 200 to 300 early-stage NSCLC patients, comparing tumors and uninvolved tumor-adjacent lungs. The cohort consisted of approximately 220 treatment-naive NSCLC patients whose localized lung tumors had been resected. The mean age of the NSCLC patients was about 67 years, with 120 to 150 men and 95 to 110 women.

Between the V and J ends, shortened by 5 bases and 6 bases respectively, the junction contains 14 bases. Taken from the germline V gene (reference sequence), the CDR1 and CDR2 loops are MNHEY and SMNVEV. The CDR3 spans 14 residues, from the cysteine through the phenylalanine. Only the CDR3 region is kept as DNA, spanning 42 bases read in frame from base 1. Beyond this particular receptor, the publication reports: Because multi-region sequencing of the tumors was not done, intratumor heterogeneity could not be ruled out. Uninvolved tumor-adjacent lung showed the highest T cell clonality, higher than tumor, which suggests more focused antigenic responses in the adjacent lung. Because the study design was exploratory, TCR variables were selected using unadjusted p-values without false-discovery rate correction. Longer overall survival was associated with higher T cell density in blood, whereas shorter survival was associated with higher clonality in adjacent lung. A median of about 55 of the top 100 tumor clones were detected in paired uninvolved adjacent lung, and some 28 of these tumor clones were also found among the top 100 clones of the paired uninvolved adjacent lung.

This receptor was obtained from a man between 40 and 69 years old with stage II squamous cell lung carcinoma. Here the sequenced sample was PBMCs, taken before any cancer treatment. The receptor chain draws on TRBV27 and TRBJ2-1; the D gene is perhaps TRBD2, on 5 matching bases. The DNA sequence follows: TGTGCCAGCAGTCCCGCCGGGGTCGGCAATGAGCAGTTCTTC. Its protein is CASSPAGVGNEQFF.